These 23 T cell receptor beta chains were sequenced from one sample in a study of PD-L1 blockade in urothelial cancer. Sequenced by immunoSEQ multiplex PCR; TCRdb stores in-frame clones only, minus some. The sample contains tens of thousands of clones, around four fifths of which appear only once. Noted time point: pretreatment peripheral blood. The sequences come from PBMCs, collected around atezolizumab (anti-PD-L1) treatment. The receptors here all came from a man in his sixties with urothelial cancer.

This clone was observed a few times. This sequence joins TRBV9 and TRBJ2-1; D is ambiguous. V lost 2 bases and J lost 6, with 12 bases in between. CDR1 and CDR2 (germline): SGDLS, YYNGEE. There are 14 residues in the CDR3. CDR3 loop: CASSVRPGGNEQFF. CDR3 bases: TGTGCCAGCAGCGTGAGACCAGGTGGCAATGAGCAGTTCTTC.

The chain has TRBV2 and TRBJ2-7, with 7 positions matching TRBD1. The CDR3 length is 15 residues. V was pared by 7 bases and J by 5 bases, with 14 bases of the junction left unmatched. Per germline, CDR1 SNHLY and CDR2 FYNNEI. As DNA, the CDR3 is TGTGCCAGCACCGAATCTGTAGACAGGGCCAACGAGCAGTACTTC. Translation gives CASTESVDRANEQYF.

A single count supports this clone. The rearrangement uses TRBV7-9 and TRBJ2-3, with a possible D match to TRBD2 (6 bases). The CDR3 extends over 16 amino acids. Germline V lookup: CDR1 SEHNR, CDR2 FQNEAQ (reference sequence). Trimming removed 2 bases at V and 1 base at J, with 13 bases between. This CDR3 is CASSLFGASGTDTQYF. CDR3 nucleotide sequence: TGTGCCAGCAGCTTATTCGGCGCTAGCGGCACAGATACGCAGTATTTT.

This clone showed up just a few times. The sample has other DNA sequences that encode this CDR3 too. V and J are TRBV6-1 and TRBJ2-7; weak D call: TRBD1 (5 bases). CDR3 length equals 13 residues. V lost 8 bases, J lost 4 bases, and 15 bases lay in between. CDR1 MNHNS and CDR2 SASEGT come from the germline V gene. This CDR3 reads CASYKTGQYEQYF. Here the CDR3 DNA reads TGTGCCAGCTATAAAACAGGACAATACGAGCAGTACTTC.

The V and J genes are TRBV6-5 and TRBJ1-1; no clear D. This CDR3 region has 15 residues. Trimming removed 5 bases from V and 0 bases from J, with 13 bases in between. The germline V gene encodes CDR1 MNHEY and CDR2 SVGAGI. CDR3 sequence: CASSPGLLMNTEAFF. CDR3 DNA sequence: TGTGCCAGCAGTCCCGGTCTTCTTATGAACACTGAAGCTTTCTTT.

The chain is built from TRBV7-2 and TRBJ1-2; D is perhaps TRBD1 (5 bases). V was shortened by 5 bases and J by 2 bases, with 15 bases between the two germline ends. This CDR3 has 15 amino acids. Per the germline V gene, CDR1 is SGHTA and CDR2 is FQGNSA. CDR3 protein: CASSLRQTWNYGYTF. The CDR3 nucleotides are TGTGCCAGCAGCCTCCGACAGACGTGGAACTATGGCTACACCTTC.

The genes are TRBV28 and TRBJ2-7; D is possibly TRBD1 (5 bases). The CDR3 contains 15 residues. Germline V gene sequence: CDR1 MDHEN, CDR2 SYDVKM. Trimming stripped 5 bases from V and 3 bases from J, with 17 bases between. CDR3 in DNA: TGTGCCAGCAGTAGGGGTGGGAACGATCACTACGAGCAGTACTTC. Its translation is CASSRGGNDHYEQYF. Using reference TRBV28 and TRBJ2-7 for the parts outside the CDR3, the full variable domain is DVKVTQSSRYLVKRTGEKVFLECVQDMDHENMFWYRQDPGLGLRLIYFSYDVKMKEKGDIPEGYSVSREKKERFSLILESASTNQTSMYLCASSRGGNDHYEQYFGPGTRLTVT.

The chain couples TRBV10-3 to TRBJ1-2; 8 positions match TRBD1. V dropped 2 bases and J dropped 5; count of bases not matched to a gene: 7. The germline gives CDR1 ENHRY, CDR2 SYGVKD. This CDR3 is 15 amino acids long. CDR3 bases: TGTGCCATCAGTGAGGGCCCAGGGGGCGCATATGGCTACACCTTC. This codes for CAISEGPGGAYGYTF.

The gene calls are TRBV11-2 and TRBJ2-7, with D possibly being TRBD1 (5 bases). The V end was cut by 1 base, the J end by 5 bases, with 12 bases between. In germline, CDR1 is SGHAT, CDR2 FQNNGV. The CDR3 length is 14 residues. The CDR3 region has the DNA TGTGCCAGCAGCTTAGCCAGGGTTGCGGACGAGCAGTACTTC. Protein sequence: CASSLARVADEQYF.

There are a few counts of this clone. The chain combines TRBV28 with TRBJ1-1; D possibly corresponds to TRBD1 (6 bases). The germline V gene has CDR1 MDHEN and CDR2 SYDVKM. V was clipped by 5 bases and J by 4 bases, with 20 bases between them. This CDR3 region has 16 residues. The CDR3 region is CASSPTWRGAGTEAFF. CDR3 nucleotides: TGTGCCAGCAGTCCTACATGGCGGGGGGCAGGCACTGAAGCTTTCTTT.

The V call is TRBV5-4, the J call TRBJ1-1; 7 positions agree with TRBD1. The CDR3 has 17 residues. The junction had 16 bases not matched to a gene; V was cut back by 3 bases and J by 5 bases. Germline V gene lookup returns CDR1 SGHNT and CDR2 YYREEE (reference sequence). The CDR3 nucleotides read TGTGCCAGCAGCTCAAAATCTACAGGGGCGGAGGGGACTGAAGCTTTCTTT. It is translated as CASSSKSTGAEGTEAFF.

CDR3 sequence: CASAMRGQGGAGEETQYF. The CDR3, as DNA: TGTGCCAGCGCCATGAGGGGACAGGGTGGGGCGGGGGAAGAGACCCAGTACTTC. The chain joins TRBV27 to TRBJ2-5, with TRBD1 identical over 9 bases. The germline gives CDR1 MNHEY, CDR2 SMNVEV (reference sequence). The trim removed 8 bases at V and 3 bases at J, leaving 19 bases unmatched. The CDR3 consists of 18 residues.

By sample fraction, this clone is medium-sized. V and J are TRBV27 and TRBJ2-1, with TRBD1 matching over 8 bases. Germline values: CDR1 MNHEY, CDR2 SMNVEV (reference sequence). This CDR3 is built from 14 residues. V trimming: 5 bases; J trimming: 8 bases; junction bases outside the gene matches: 8. Here the CDR3 DNA reads TGTGCCAGCAGTATTGACAGGGGCGGCGATGAGCAGTTCTTC. Protein: CASSIDRGGDEQFF.

The chain has TRBV6-7 and TRBJ1-5, with TRBD1 as a possible D gene (6 bases). TRBV6-7 is an ORF for which the function is uncertain. V lost 4 bases and J lost 2, with 15 bases in between. The CDR3 has 16 amino acids. The CDR3 DNA sequence: TGTGCCAGCAGTTTCTCTTACAGGGAAGGCAATCAGCCCCAGCATTTT. This codes for CASSFSYREGNQPQHF.

This clone was counted only a few times. V is TRBV14 and J is TRBJ1-1; tentatively, D is TRBD1 (5 bases). V shed 6 bases and J shed 4 bases, with 18 bases lying between them. The CDR3 has 15 residues. Germline CDR1 reads SGHDN; CDR2 reads FVKESK. Written as DNA, the CDR3 is TGTGCCAGCAGTGTAATACCCACAGGAGCCACTGAAGCTTTCTTT. Translating it yields CASSVIPTGATEAFF.

V usage is TRBV28 and J usage is TRBJ2-1; 7 positions agree with TRBD1. The CDR3 contains 18 residues. J lost 0 bases, V lost 3 bases, and 11 bases had no gene match. Germline values: CDR1 MDHEN, CDR2 SYDVKM. The DNA of the CDR3 is TGTGCCAGCAGTTTCCCCCCACACAGGGGCAGCTCCTACAATGAGCAGTTCTTC. This codes for CASSFPPHRGSSYNEQFF.

This clone appeared once. The gene calls are TRBV19 and TRBJ2-6, with D hard to call. Germline loops: CDR1 LNHDA, CDR2 SQIVND (reference sequence). There are 14 residues in the CDR3. The ends were cut back, 7 bases at V and 1 base at J, with 8 bases in the middle. CDR3 region: CASTQASGANVLTF. The CDR3 DNA is TGTGCCAGTACCCAAGCTTCTGGGGCCAACGTCCTGACTTTC.

By its share, this clone is medium-sized. The CDR3 DNA is TGTGCCAGCAGTGACCCTACAGGGCTCCAGCCCCAGCATTTT. Translating it yields CASSDPTGLQPQHF. The V call is TRBV2, the J call TRBJ1-5, with TRBD1 as a possible D gene (6 bases). Trimming left V 3 bases short and J 7 bases short, with 13 bases between. This CDR3 is built from 14 residues. Germline V lookup: CDR1 SNHLY, CDR2 FYNNEI. Together with reference TRBV2 and TRBJ1-5, the CDR3 gives the full variable domain: EPEVTQTPSHQVTQMGQEVILRCVPISNHLYFYWYRQILGQKVEFLVSFYNNEISEKSEIFDDQFSVERPDGSNFTLKIRSTKLEDSAMYFCASSDPTGLQPQHFGDGTRLSIL.

V usage is TRBV7-6 and J usage is TRBJ2-7; D is undetermined. Germline CDR1 reads SGHVS; CDR2 reads FNYEAQ. The CDR3 extends over 15 amino acids. V lost 1 base to trimming and J lost 0 bases, with 10 bases between them. In DNA, the CDR3 is TGTGCCAGCAGCTTAGATCCGAGGAGCTCCTACGAGCAGTACTTC. Translated, it gives CASSLDPRSSYEQYF. The full variable domain, completed using reference TRBV7-6 and TRBJ2-7, is GAGVSQSPRYKVTKRGQDVALRCDPISGHVSLYWYRQALGQGPEFLTYFNYEAQQDKSGLPNDRFSAERPEGSISTLTIQRTEQRDSAMYRCASSLDPRSSYEQYFGPGTRLTVT.

The chain joins TRBV2 to TRBJ1-5; the D is unclear. The V and J ends lost 6 bases and 5 bases respectively, with 14 bases between them. The CDR3 consists of 14 residues. Looked up from germline, CDR1 is SNHLY and CDR2 is FYNNEI. CDR3 amino acids: CASSPEGGYQPQHF. The CDR3, as DNA: TGTGCCAGCAGCCCTGAGGGCGGCTATCAGCCCCAGCATTTT. The complete variable domain, with remaining parts taken from reference TRBV2 and TRBJ1-5, reads EPEVTQTPSHQVTQMGQEVILRCVPISNHLYFYWYRQILGQKVEFLVSFYNNEISEKSEIFDDQFSVERPDGSNFTLKIRSTKLEDSAMYFCASSPEGGYQPQHFGDGTRLSIL.

The J gene is TRBJ1-5, the V gene TRBV18; a weak D match, TRBD1 (6 bases). The CDR3 runs 15 residues. Germline CDR1 reads KGHSH; CDR2 reads LQKENI. The V end was cut by 2 bases, the J end by 0 bases, with 8 bases between. Written as DNA, the CDR3 is TGTGCCAGCTCACCAACAGGGACTAGCAATCAGCCCCAGCATTTT. This codes for CASSPTGTSNQPQHF.

The rearrangement uses TRBV6-1 and TRBJ1-1, with D maybe TRBD1 (6 bases). Trimming removed 1 base from V and 8 bases from J, with 11 bases in between. The CDR3 is made up of 13 amino acids. The V gene's germline CDR1 is MNHNS and CDR2 SASEGT. The CDR3 DNA reads TGTGCCAGCAGTGAAGGGGGGACACCCGAAGCTTTCTTT. Translated: CASSEGGTPEAFF.

DNA of the CDR3: TGTGCCAGCAGTTCGGGACAGGGGGTTCAGCCCCAGCATTTT. This codes for CASSSGQGVQPQHF. The chain employs TRBV28 and TRBJ1-5, with 11 bases fitting TRBD1. The germline V gene encodes CDR1 MDHEN and CDR2 SYDVKM. The CDR3 is made up of 14 amino acids. Losses at the gene ends were 4 bases for V and 6 bases for J; bases not matched to a gene: 2. The whole variable domain, remainder taken from reference TRBV28 and TRBJ1-5, is DVKVTQSSRYLVKRTGEKVFLECVQDMDHENMFWYRQDPGLGLRLIYFSYDVKMKEKGDIPEGYSVSREKKERFSLILESASTNQTSMYLCASSSGQGVQPQHFGDGTRLSIL.